The present T cell receptor beta chain was sequenced within a study of cytomegalovirus exposure and HLA in healthy donors. Notes on this clone: The antigen remains unidentified.

General study results and limits: Many donors carried some public TCRs, although rarity characterized most TCR sequences.

Using immunoSEQ multiplex PCR, the repertoire was profiled, and TCRdb retains in-frame clones only, with some absent. The data show 150,000 to 180,000 clones, around 84% seen once. Germline V gene lookup returns CDR1 SGHRS and CDR2 YFSETQ. V was pared by 0 bases and J by 5 bases, with 11 bases of the junction left unmatched. The CDR3 sequence is 16 residues long. Input material: PBMCs. This chain joins TRBV5-1 and TRBJ2-7; 7 bases match TRBD2. The receptor was isolated from a human donor in good health. CDR3 protein: CASSLGGRAGRDEQYF. The CDR3 DNA follows: TGCGCCAGCAGCTTGGGGGGGAGGGCCGGGCGCGACGAGCAGTACTTC.